Shown below are 30 T cell receptor beta chains from a single sample sequenced in a study of neurological immune-mediated disorders. TCRdb ran MiXCR on the 5' RACE reads and lists one entry per CDR3 protein. The sample has about 40,000 distinct CDR3 sequences; about 14% are singletons. The specimen sequenced was CD4+ T cells from blood. Source of these receptors: a woman aged 60 to 75 with HTLV-1-associated myelopathy (HAM/TSP).

This clonotype was seen ten or more times. CDR3 region: CSAIGGDQETQYF. The CDR3 nucleotides read TGCAGTGCTATCGGGGGAGACCAAGAGACCCAGTACTTC. The chain links TRBV20-1 to TRBJ2-5, with D perhaps TRBD2 (6 bases). Germline V CDR1 and CDR2: DFQATT, SNEGSKA (reference sequence). V dropped 4 bases and J dropped 0 bases, with 9 bases sitting between them. The CDR3 loop spans 13 amino acids.

This clonotype was recorded at least ten times. The chain is built from TRBV11-2 and TRBJ2-5; TRBD2 matches at 13 bases. This CDR3 is built from 16 residues. CDR1 and CDR2 (germline): SGHAT, FQNNGV. The ends lost 4 bases at V and 2 bases at J; junction bases unmatched: 4. CDR3 in amino acids: CASSSGLAGVQETQYF. The CDR3 DNA reads TGTGCCAGCAGCTCCGGACTAGCGGGGGTTCAAGAGACCCAGTACTTC.

This clonotype was observed many times. The chain carries TRBV20-1 and TRBJ1-6; a weak D match, TRBD1 (5 bases). V was clipped by 3 bases and J by 5 bases, with 17 bases between them. The CDR3 consists of 16 residues. The V gene's germline CDR1 is DFQATT and CDR2 SNEGSKA (reference sequence). The CDR3 nucleotides are TGCAGTGCTAGGGGACTGCGACAGTCAAATAATTCACCCCTCCACTTT. Protein: CSARGLRQSNNSPLHF.

This clonotype has at least ten counts. J is TRBJ2-2 and V is TRBV19; 9 nucleotides line up with TRBD2. CDR1 and CDR2 (germline): LNHDA, SQIVND (reference sequence). The V and J ends lost 6 bases and 0 bases, in that order; junction bases with no gene match: 5. The CDR3 is made up of 16 amino acids. The CDR3 DNA sequence: TGTGCCAGTAGCCTATCTAGCGGGGCGAACACCGGGGAGCTGTTTTTT. Amino acids: CASSLSSGANTGELFF.

The chain links TRBV13 to TRBJ2-1; no clear D gene. Germline values: CDR1 PRHDT, CDR2 FYEKMQ (reference sequence). The ends were cut back, 4 bases at V and 5 bases at J, with 9 bases in the middle. CDR3 length equals 13 residues. As DNA, the CDR3 is TGTGCCAGCAGCTCCGGATCAGACAATGAGCAGTTCTTC. Protein sequence: CASSSGSDNEQFF.

This clonotype is categorized as medium-sized. The chain recombines TRBV10-3 with TRBJ1-2, with D possibly TRBD1 on 6 matching bases. CDR1 is ENHRY and CDR2 is SYGVKD in the germline V gene. CDR3 length equals 15 residues. The V and J ends lost 0 bases and 2 bases respectively, with 10 bases between them. CDR3 sequence reads: CAISESTGQNYGYTF. CDR3 nucleotides: TGTGCCATCAGTGAGTCGACCGGACAGAACTATGGCTACACCTTC.

In this sample, this clonotype turned up many times. V is TRBV18 and J is TRBJ1-5, with 11 bases aligning to TRBD1. The germline CDR1 and CDR2 sequences are KGHSH and LQKENI. This CDR3 contains 19 residues. V lost 3 bases and J lost 3; bases outside the gene matches: 13. CDR3 residues: CASSPRTPRDRGFNQPQHF. The DNA for the CDR3 is TGTGCCAGCTCACCGCGCACCCCCCGGGACAGGGGGTTCAATCAGCCCCAGCATTTT.

The table lists this clonotype with many counts. The chain combines TRBV12-3 or TRBV12-4 with TRBJ1-2, with 8 bases aligning to TRBD1. The junction had 6 bases not matched to a gene; V was cut back by 7 bases and J by 8 bases. The CDR3 is 12 residues long. CDR3 protein: CASTKTGEGYTF. DNA of the CDR3: TGTGCCAGCACCAAGACAGGGGAAGGCTACACCTTC.

This clonotype has at least ten counts. V is TRBV4-2 and J is TRBJ1-1; D unclear. Trimming took off 0 bases at V and 4 bases at J, with 6 bases between the two ends. CDR1 LGHNA and CDR2 YNFKEQ come from the germline V gene. This CDR3 is 13 amino acids long. CDR3 coding DNA: TGTGCCAGCAGCCAAGATGTTGCCACTGAAGCTTTCTTT. It codes for CASSQDVATEAFF.

The V and J genes are TRBV20-1 and TRBJ1-1, with TRBD1 matching 9 bases. V was clipped by 3 bases and J by 5 bases; unmatched bases: 10. CDR3 length: 15 residues. Germline loops: CDR1 DFQATT, CDR2 SNEGSKA (reference sequence). This CDR3 reads CSASPNRGLWTEAFF. CDR3 DNA sequence: TGCAGTGCTAGCCCGAACAGGGGGCTGTGGACTGAAGCTTTCTTT.

This clonotype was detected ten times or more. This chain joins TRBV10-2 and TRBJ2-5; D is possibly TRBD1 or TRBD2 (5 bases each). Trimming left V 3 bases short and J 2 bases short, with 19 bases between. This CDR3 comprises 17 residues. Looked up from germline, CDR1 is WSHSY and CDR2 is SAAADI. DNA of the CDR3: TGCGCCAGCAGTGACCCCGGGACCCTAGGCGCTCAAGAGACCCAGTACTTC. Amino acids: CASSDPGTLGAQETQYF.

This clonotype has ten or more counts. This rearrangement joins TRBV5-1 to TRBJ2-7; maybe TRBD1 (5 bases). The germline gives CDR1 SGHRS, CDR2 YFSETQ. The length of the CDR3 is 12 residues. Deletions cut 3 bases from V and 4 bases from J, with 8 bases between. The CDR3 DNA sequence: TGCGCCAGCAGCTCCGACAGTTACGAGCAGTACTTC. Protein product: CASSSDSYEQYF.

This clonotype appeared many times. The chain recombines TRBV11-2 with TRBJ1-6; TRBD1 is a possible D gene (6 bases). The germline V and J ends were trimmed by 3 bases and 7 bases, with 16 bases remaining between them. The CDR3 is made up of 16 amino acids. Germline CDR1 reads SGHAT; CDR2 reads FQNNGV. CDR3 DNA sequence: TGTGCCAGCAGCTTCCTCTCCGCGACAGGCAATTCACCCCTCCACTTT. This gives the protein CASSFLSATGNSPLHF.

This clonotype was detected ten times or more. This chain uses TRBV5-1 with TRBJ1-5; TRBD1 aligns across 11 bases. The CDR3 totals 14 residues. Germline values: CDR1 SGHRS, CDR2 YFSETQ. V lost 4 bases to trimming and J lost 5 bases; unmatched junction nucleotides: 2. The CDR3 here is CASSRTGGDQPQHF. The CDR3 DNA reads as TGCGCCAGCAGCCGGACAGGGGGCGATCAGCCCCAGCATTTT. Full variable domain (rest looked up from reference TRBV5-1 and TRBJ1-5): KAGVTQTPRYLIKTRGQQVTLSCSPISGHRSVSWYQQTPGQGLQFLFEYFSETQRNKGNFPGRFSGRQFSNSRSEMNVSTLELGDSALYLCASSRTGGDQPQHFGDGTRLSIL.

This clonotype was picked up one time. This rearrangement joins TRBV3-1 to TRBJ2-3, with TRBD1 matching over 8 bases. Germline CDR1 reads LGHDT; CDR2 reads YNNKEL (reference sequence). This CDR3 has 16 residues. After removal of 3 bases from V and 0 bases from J, the junction contained 5 bases not matched to a gene. The CDR3, as DNA: TGTGCCAGCAGCCAGAACCGGGACAGGAGCACAGATACGCAGTATTTT. The encoded protein is CASSQNRDRSTDTQYF.

This clonotype was detected many times. The genes are TRBV20-1 and TRBJ1-1; TRBD1 aligns across 11 bases. Germline V gene data show CDR1 as DFQATT and CDR2 as SNEGSKA (reference sequence). The length of the CDR3 is 14 residues. The V gene end was trimmed by 6 bases and the J gene end by 4 bases; junction bases not matched to a gene: 7. The chain's CDR3 is CSARRGTGGTEAFF. The CDR3, as DNA: TGCAGTGCCCGGAGGGGGACAGGGGGCACTGAAGCTTTCTTT.

This clonotype has a count of ten or more. The chain employs TRBV5-1 and TRBJ1-1; D not certain. Trimming stripped 6 bases from V and 3 bases from J, with 18 bases between. Germline V gene sequence: CDR1 SGHRS, CDR2 YFSETQ. The CDR3 is made up of 15 amino acids. CDR3 residues: CASTPVGLLDTEAFF. CDR3 sequence (DNA): TGCGCCAGCACCCCTGTAGGACTTTTGGACACTGAAGCTTTCTTT.

The CDR3 coding sequence is TGCGCCAGCAGCTCCCCTCGGACAGGGGGTGTCGGCTACACCTTC. Translating gives CASSSPRTGGVGYTF. The chain uses TRBV5-1 and TRBJ1-2; 10 nucleotides agree with TRBD1. The V gene's germline CDR1 is SGHRS and CDR2 YFSETQ. V gave up 3 bases and J gave up 8 bases; unmatched junction bases: 10. The CDR3 length is 15 residues.

This clonotype was picked up many times. The chain employs TRBV11-2 and TRBJ2-4; D not certain. The germline gives CDR1 SGHAT, CDR2 FQNNGV. V was shortened by 5 bases and J by 6 bases, with 14 bases between the two germline ends. The CDR3 is 14 amino acids. Written as DNA, the CDR3 is TGTGCCAGCAGCCCGGTCGGATTAGGAAACATTCAGTACTTC. This encodes CASSPVGLGNIQYF.

In this sample, this clonotype turned up a few times. This rearrangement joins TRBV7-2 to TRBJ1-2, with a weak D call TRBD1 (6 bases). V was shortened by 4 bases and J by 7 bases, with 7 bases between the two germline ends. This CDR3 is 11 amino acids long. Germline V gene sequence: CDR1 SGHTA, CDR2 FQGNSA. The CDR3 region has the DNA TGTGCCAGCAGCTCGACAGGTGGCTACACCTTC. This sequence encodes CASSSTGGYTF.

This clonotype was observed many times. The rearrangement uses TRBV4-1 and TRBJ2-3; D possibly corresponds to TRBD2 (5 bases). The germline gives CDR1 MGHRA, CDR2 YSYEKL. This CDR3 has 17 residues. Trimming pared 1 base from V and 0 bases from J, leaving 14 bases between. In nucleotides, the CDR3 is TGCGCCAGCAGCCAAGGGATGAGGGCCTCTAGCACAGATACGCAGTATTTT. Amino acids: CASSQGMRASSTDTQYF.

This clonotype was seen many times. This rearrangement joins TRBV12-3 or TRBV12-4 to TRBJ1-1, with D hard to call. Trimming shortened V by 3 bases and J by 11 bases, and 10 bases separated the two germline ends. The CDR3 is 11 amino acids. The chain's CDR3 is CASSFNMAAFF. The CDR3 region has the DNA TGTGCCAGCAGTTTCAACATGGCTGCTTTCTTT.

The genes are TRBV7-6 and TRBJ1-3; D may be TRBD1 (6 bases). With 2 bases removed from V and 4 bases from J, the gap between germline ends came to 15 bases. From germline, CDR1 is SGHVS and CDR2 FNYEAQ. The CDR3 contains 16 residues. The CDR3 bases are TGTGCCAGCAGCTTACTGACAGGCCGCGGAGGAAACACCATATATTTT. Encoded protein: CASSLLTGRGGNTIYF.

This clonotype was seen many times. The chain links TRBV19 to TRBJ1-1; D is uncertain. Trimming took 1 base from V and 2 from J, leaving 5 bases between them. The CDR3 has 13 residues. Germline V CDR1 and CDR2: LNHDA, SQIVND (reference sequence). Here the CDR3 DNA reads TGTGCCAGTAGTATAGGAGTAAACACTGAAGCTTTCTTT. This translates into CASSIGVNTEAFF.

In this sample, this clonotype turned up many times. This chain joins TRBV6-6 and TRBJ1-3; D remains unclear. The germline V gene has CDR1 MNHNY and CDR2 SVGAGI (reference sequence). V lost 2 bases and J 0 bases, leaving 8 bases between the germline ends. The CDR3 is made up of 15 amino acids. CDR3 amino acids: CASSYVANSGNTIYF. The CDR3 region has the DNA TGTGCCAGCAGTTACGTGGCGAACTCTGGAAACACCATATATTTT.

Of note for this clonotype: One end of the junction does not line up with germline, which may come from a read error. V usage is TRBV11-2 and J usage is TRBJ1-2, with 8 bases that match TRBD1. Germline CDR1 reads SGHAT; CDR2 reads FQNNGV. This CDR3 is built from 17 residues. The CDR3 DNA reads TGTGCCAGCAGCTTAGATCGGGACAGGTGGCCACTGGATGGATACACCTTC. Translation: CASSLDRDRWPLDGYTF. Supplemented by reference TRBV11-2 and TRBJ1-2, the full variable domain reads EAGVAQSPRYKIIEKRQSVAFWCNPISGHATLYWYQQILGQGPKLLIQFQNNGVVDDSQLPKDRFSAERLKGVDSTLKIQPAKLEDSAVYLCASSLDRDRWPLDGYTFGSGTRLTVV.

This clonotype has ten or more counts. The chain is built from TRBV6-6 and TRBJ1-2; D remains ambiguous. The V gene lost 5 bases and the J gene lost 2 bases, with 6 bases spanning the gap. Germline CDR1 and CDR2: MNHNY and SVGAGI (reference sequence). The CDR3 is 12 amino acids. The CDR3: CASSRPNYGYTF. The DNA of the CDR3 is TGTGCCAGCAGTAGGCCGAACTATGGCTACACCTTC.

This clonotype has a count of ten or more. Here the CDR3 reads CRGQGIYGYTF. The CDR3 coding sequence is TGCAGGGGACAGGGTATCTATGGCTACACCTTC. This sequence joins TRBV20-1 and TRBJ1-2; 9 nucleotides match TRBD1. Per the germline V gene, CDR1 is DFQATT and CDR2 is SNEGSKA (reference sequence). The CDR3 has 11 amino acids.

This clonotype was detected many times. The chain employs TRBV9 and TRBJ1-2; no definite D call. The CDR3 totals 14 residues. V lost 0 bases, J lost 8 bases, and 14 bases lay in between. Germline CDR1 reads SGDLS; CDR2 reads YYNGEE. The CDR3 nucleotides are TGTGCCAGCAGCGTAGATCTCGGCAGCCCCGGCTACACCTTC. Translated: CASSVDLGSPGYTF.

This clonotype was counted many times. The rearrangement links TRBV20-1 to TRBJ1-1, with TRBD1 matching 10 bases. V was pared by 1 base and J by 2 bases, with 7 bases of the junction left unmatched. The CDR3 extends over 16 amino acids. Germline CDR1 reads DFQATT; CDR2 reads SNEGSKA (reference sequence). The CDR3 here is CSARATGGGSNTEAFF. The DNA for the CDR3 is TGCAGTGCTAGAGCGACAGGGGGCGGATCAAACACTGAAGCTTTCTTT.